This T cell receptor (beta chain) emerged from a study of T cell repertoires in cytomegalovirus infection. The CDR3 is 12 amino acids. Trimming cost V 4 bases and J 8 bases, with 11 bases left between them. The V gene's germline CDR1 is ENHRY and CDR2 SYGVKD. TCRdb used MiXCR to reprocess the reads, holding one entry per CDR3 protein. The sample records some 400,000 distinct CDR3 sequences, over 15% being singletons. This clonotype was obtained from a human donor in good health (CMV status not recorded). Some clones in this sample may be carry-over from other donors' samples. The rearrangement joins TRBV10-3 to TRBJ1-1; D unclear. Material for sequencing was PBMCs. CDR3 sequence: CAISVRPPEAFF. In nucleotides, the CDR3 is TGTGCCATCAGTGTGAGGCCCCCCGAAGCTTTCTTT.